This T cell receptor beta chain was retrieved from a study of spatial heterogeneity in lung cancer. As for the study in general: In raw reads, more than 8.5 appearances on average were recorded for each unique TCR and UMI combination.

Findings of the study overall: Expanded intratumoral alpha and beta TCR counts tracked tumor mutation counts.

This clonotype was counted a few times. The antigen remains unidentified. Germline-derived CDR1 and CDR2 are SQVTM and ANQGSEA. The length of the CDR3 is 12 residues. With 7 bases clipped from V and 4 bases from J, the junction kept 6 bases outside the gene matches. TCRdb passed the 5' RACE reads through MiXCR, listing each CDR3 protein once. This table has 10,000 to 14,000 distinct CDR3 sequences, about 12% appearing once. The time point denotes: sample taken at primary tumor resection. This clonotype originated in a female donor with early-stage non-small cell lung cancer. The material sequenced was lung tumor tissue, taken at surgery. The chain recombines TRBV29-1 with TRBJ2-7, with TRBD2 identical over 8 bases. In nucleotides, the CDR3 is TGCAGCGCCCTACTAGCGGATTACGAGCAGTACTTC. This gives the protein CSALLADYEQYF.